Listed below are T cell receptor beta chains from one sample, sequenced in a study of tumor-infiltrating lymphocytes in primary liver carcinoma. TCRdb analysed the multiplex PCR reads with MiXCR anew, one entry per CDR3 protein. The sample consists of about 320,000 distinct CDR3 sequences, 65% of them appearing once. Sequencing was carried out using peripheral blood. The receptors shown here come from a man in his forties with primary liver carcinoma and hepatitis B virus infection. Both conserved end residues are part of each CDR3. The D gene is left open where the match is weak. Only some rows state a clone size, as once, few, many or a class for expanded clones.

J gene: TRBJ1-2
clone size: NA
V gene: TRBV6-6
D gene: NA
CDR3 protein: CASSTSRGTEDYGYAF
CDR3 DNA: TGTGCCAGCAGTACCTCTCGAGGGACTGAGGACTATGGCTACGCCTTC

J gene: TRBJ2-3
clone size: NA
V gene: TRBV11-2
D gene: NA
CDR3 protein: CASSAALHGADTQYF
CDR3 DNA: TGTGCCAGCAGCGCGGCCCTTCACGGGGCAGATACGCAGTATTTT

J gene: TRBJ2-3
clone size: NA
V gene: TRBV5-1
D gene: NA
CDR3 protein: CASSSGRGRQYF
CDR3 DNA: TGCGCCAGCAGCAGCGGCCGGGGTAGGCAGTATTTT

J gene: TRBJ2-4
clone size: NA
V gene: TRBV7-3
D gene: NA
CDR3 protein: CASSPSGFAKNIQYF
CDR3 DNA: TGTGCCAGCAGCCCATCAGGGTTTGCCAAAAACATTCAGTACTTC

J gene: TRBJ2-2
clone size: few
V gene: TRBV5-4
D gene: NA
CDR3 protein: CASSLEGINTGELFF
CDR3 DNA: TGTGCCAGCAGCTTGGAAGGGATTAACACCGGGGAGCTGTTTTTT

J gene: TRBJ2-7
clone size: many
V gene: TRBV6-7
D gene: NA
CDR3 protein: CASSYPWRISYEQYF
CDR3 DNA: TGTGCCAGCAGTTACCCCTGGAGAATCTCCTACGAGCAGTACTTC

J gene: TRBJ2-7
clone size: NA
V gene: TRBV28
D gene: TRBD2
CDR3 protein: CASSQVAGGLYEQYF
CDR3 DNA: TGTGCCAGCAGCCAAGTAGCGGGGGGGCTCTACGAGCAGTACTTC

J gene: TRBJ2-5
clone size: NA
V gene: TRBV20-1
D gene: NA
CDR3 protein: CSALTGKEETQYF
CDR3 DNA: TGCAGTGCCCTTACAGGGAAGGAGGAGACCCAGTACTTC

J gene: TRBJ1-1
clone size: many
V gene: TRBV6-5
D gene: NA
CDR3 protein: CASSYSENTEAFF
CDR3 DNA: TGTGCCAGCAGTTACTCGGAGAACACTGAAGCTTTCTTT

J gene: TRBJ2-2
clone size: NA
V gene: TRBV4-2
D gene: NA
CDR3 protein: CASSQFSGAPYANTGGLFF
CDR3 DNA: TGTGCCAGCAGCCAATTCAGCGGAGCCCCTTATGCGAACACCGGAGGGCTGTTTTTT

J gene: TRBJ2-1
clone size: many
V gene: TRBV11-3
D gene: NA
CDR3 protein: CASSLQSGGFNEQFF
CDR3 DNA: TGTGCCAGCAGCCTACAAAGCGGAGGTTTCAATGAGCAGTTCTTC

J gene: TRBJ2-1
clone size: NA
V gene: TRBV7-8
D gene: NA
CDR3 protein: CASSLAGTTYNEQFF
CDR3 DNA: TGTGCCAGCAGCTTAGCTGGGACCACCTACAATGAGCAGTTCTTC

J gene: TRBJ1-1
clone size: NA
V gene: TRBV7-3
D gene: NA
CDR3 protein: CASSSQANIEAFF
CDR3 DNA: TGTGCCAGCAGCTCTCAGGCTAACATTGAAGCTTTCTTT

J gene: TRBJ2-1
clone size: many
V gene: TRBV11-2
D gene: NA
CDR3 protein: CASSLVYEQFF
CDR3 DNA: TGTGCCAGCAGCTTAGTTTACGAGCAGTTCTTC

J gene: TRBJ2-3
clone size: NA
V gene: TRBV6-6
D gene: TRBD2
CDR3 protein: CATSYLQTSGTDTQYF
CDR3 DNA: TGTGCCACCAGTTACTTACAGACTAGCGGAACAGATACGCAGTATTTT

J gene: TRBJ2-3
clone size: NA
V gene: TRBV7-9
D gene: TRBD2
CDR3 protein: CASSLHGLAATDTQYF
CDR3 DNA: TGTGCCAGCAGCTTGCATGGTCTAGCGGCCACAGATACGCAGTATTTT

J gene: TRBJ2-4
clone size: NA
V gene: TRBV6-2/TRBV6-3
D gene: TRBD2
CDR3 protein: CASSYSEAGGKNIQYF
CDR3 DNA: TGTGCCAGCAGCTATAGTGAGGCGGGAGGGAAAAACATTCAGTACTTC

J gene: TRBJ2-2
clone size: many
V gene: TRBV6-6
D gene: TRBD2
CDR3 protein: CASSYGSGRASTGELFF
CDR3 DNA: TGTGCCAGCAGTTACGGTAGCGGGAGGGCGAGCACCGGGGAGCTGTTTTTT

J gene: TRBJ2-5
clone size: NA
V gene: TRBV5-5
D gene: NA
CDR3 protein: CASSLGTGAGDQETQYF
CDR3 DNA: TGTGCCAGCAGCTTAGGCACAGGGGCGGGGGACCAAGAGACCCAGTACTTC

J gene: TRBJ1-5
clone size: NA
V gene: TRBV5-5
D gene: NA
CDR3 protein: CASSLGRNRPQHF
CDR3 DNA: TGTGCCAGCAGCTTGGGACGCAATCGGCCCCAGCATTTT

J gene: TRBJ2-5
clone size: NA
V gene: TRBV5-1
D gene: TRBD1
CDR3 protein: CASSVGTEEETQYF
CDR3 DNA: TGCGCCAGCAGCGTGGGGACAGAGGAAGAGACCCAGTACTTC

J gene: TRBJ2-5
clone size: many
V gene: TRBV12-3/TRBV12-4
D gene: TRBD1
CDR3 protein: CASSPRSAGGRETQYF
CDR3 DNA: TGTGCCAGCAGTCCAAGATCGGCAGGGGGTCGAGAGACCCAGTACTTC

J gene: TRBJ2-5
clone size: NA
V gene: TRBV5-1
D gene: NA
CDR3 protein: CASSLYRGQEETQYF
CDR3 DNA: TGCGCCAGCAGCTTGTATCGTGGCCAGGAAGAGACCCAGTACTTC

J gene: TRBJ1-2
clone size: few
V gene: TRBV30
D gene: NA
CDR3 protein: CAWSEIANYGYTF
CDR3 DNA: TGTGCCTGGAGTGAGATAGCTAACTATGGCTACACCTTC

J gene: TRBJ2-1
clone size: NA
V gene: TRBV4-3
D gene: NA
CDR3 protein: CASSQDGQGWNEHFF
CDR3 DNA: TGCGCCAGCAGCCAAGATGGGCAGGGGTGGAATGAGCACTTCTTC

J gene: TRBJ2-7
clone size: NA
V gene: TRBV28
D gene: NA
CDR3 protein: CASSRGGQSYEQYF
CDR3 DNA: TGTGCCAGCAGTCGCGGGGGACAGTCCTACGAGCAGTACTTC

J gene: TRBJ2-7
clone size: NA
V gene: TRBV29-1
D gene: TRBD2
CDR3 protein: CSAGTSGGSGEQYF
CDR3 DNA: TGCAGCGCCGGGACTAGCGGGGGGTCTGGGGAGCAGTACTTC

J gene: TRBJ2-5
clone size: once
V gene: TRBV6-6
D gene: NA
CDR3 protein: CANNYSGGLGTQYF
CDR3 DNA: TGTGCCAACAATTACTCTGGGGGCTTGGGGACCCAGTACTTC

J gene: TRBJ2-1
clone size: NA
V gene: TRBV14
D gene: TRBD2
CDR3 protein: CASSQDLAGAVKNEQFF
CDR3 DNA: TGTGCCAGCAGCCAAGATTTAGCGGGAGCGGTTAAGAATGAGCAGTTCTTC

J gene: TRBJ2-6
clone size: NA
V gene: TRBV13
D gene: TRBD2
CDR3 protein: CASNKGVAGQISGANVLTF
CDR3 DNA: TGTGCCAGCAATAAAGGAGTAGCGGGCCAAATCTCTGGGGCCAACGTCCTGACTTTC

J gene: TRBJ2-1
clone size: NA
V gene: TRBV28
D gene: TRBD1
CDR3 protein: CASIQTGANWNEQFF
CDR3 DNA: TGTGCCAGCATTCAGACAGGGGCGAACTGGAATGAGCAGTTCTTC

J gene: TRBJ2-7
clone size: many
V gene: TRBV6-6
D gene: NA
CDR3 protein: CASRAGTGEQYF
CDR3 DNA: TGTGCCAGCAGGGCAGGGACCGGGGAGCAGTACTTC

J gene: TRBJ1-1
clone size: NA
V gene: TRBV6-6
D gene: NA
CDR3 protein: CAGSYWGGTMNTEAFF
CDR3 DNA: TGTGCCGGCAGTTACTGGGGGGGGACCATGAACACTGAAGCTTTCTTT

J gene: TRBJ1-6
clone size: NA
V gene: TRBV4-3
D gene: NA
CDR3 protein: CTSNPQEGISYNSPLHF
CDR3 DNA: TGCACCAGCAACCCCCAGGAAGGGATCTCCTATAATTCACCCCTCCACTTT

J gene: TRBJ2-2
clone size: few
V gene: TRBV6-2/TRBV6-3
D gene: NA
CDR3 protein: CASSYKAGLPYTGELFF
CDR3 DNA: TGTGCCAGCAGTTACAAAGCGGGCCTTCCTTACACCGGGGAGCTGTTTTTT

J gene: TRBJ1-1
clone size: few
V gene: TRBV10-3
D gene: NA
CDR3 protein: CAISESGRMNTEAFF
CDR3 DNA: TGTGCCATCAGTGAGTCAGGCAGAATGAACACTGAAGCTTTCTTT

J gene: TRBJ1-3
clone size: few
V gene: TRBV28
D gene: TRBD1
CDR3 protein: CASSSTGISGNTIYF
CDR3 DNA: TGTGCCAGCAGTTCGACAGGGATCTCTGGAAACACCATATATTTT

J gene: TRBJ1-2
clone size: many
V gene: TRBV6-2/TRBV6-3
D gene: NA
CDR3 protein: CASNYYREDGYTF
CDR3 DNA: TGTGCCAGCAATTACTACAGGGAGGATGGCTACACCTTC

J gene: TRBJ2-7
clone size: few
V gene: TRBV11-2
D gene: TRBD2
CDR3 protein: CACHPGASGRALGEQYF
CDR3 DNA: TGTGCCTGCCACCCGGGGGCCAGCGGGAGGGCCTTAGGAGAGCAGTACTTC

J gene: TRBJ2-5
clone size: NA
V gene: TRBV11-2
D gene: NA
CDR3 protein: CASNPKETQYF
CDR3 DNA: TGTGCCAGCAATCCCAAAGAGACCCAATACTTC

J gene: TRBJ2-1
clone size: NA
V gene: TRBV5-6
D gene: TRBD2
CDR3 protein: CASSRSTSSYNEQLF
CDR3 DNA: TGTGCCAGTAGCCGTTCGACTAGCTCCTACAATGAGCAGCTCTTC

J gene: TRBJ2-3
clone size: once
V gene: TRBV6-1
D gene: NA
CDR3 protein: CASSSRTLTATQYF
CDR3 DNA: TGTGCCAGCAGTTCCCGGACTCTCACAGCTACGCAGTATTTT

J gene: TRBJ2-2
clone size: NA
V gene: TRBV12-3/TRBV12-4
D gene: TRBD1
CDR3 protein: CSSRLTGVATGELFF
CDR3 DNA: TGTTCCAGCAGGCTAACAGGGGTGGCCACCGGGGAGCTGTTCTTT

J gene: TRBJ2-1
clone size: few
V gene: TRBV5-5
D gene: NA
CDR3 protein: CASSSLDSIAYNEQFF
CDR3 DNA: TGTGCCAGCAGCTCCCTGGACAGTATAGCCTACAATGAGCAGTTCTTC

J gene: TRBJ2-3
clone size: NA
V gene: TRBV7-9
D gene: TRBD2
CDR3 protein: CASSLARLAGVGDTQCF
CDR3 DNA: TGTGCCAGCAGCTTAGCCCGACTAGCGGGAGTGGGAGATACCCAGTGCTTT

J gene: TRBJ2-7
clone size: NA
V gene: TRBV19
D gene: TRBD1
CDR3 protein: CASSNGTGVYYEQYF
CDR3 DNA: TGTGCAAGTAGTAACGGGACAGGGGTCTACTACGAGCAGTACTTC

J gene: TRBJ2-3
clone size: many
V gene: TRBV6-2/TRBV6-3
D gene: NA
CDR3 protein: CASSYSVGSTDTQYF
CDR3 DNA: TGTGCCAGCAGTTACTCGGTCGGGAGTACAGATACGCAGTATTTT

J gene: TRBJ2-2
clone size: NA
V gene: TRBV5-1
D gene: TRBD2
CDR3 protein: CASSLETGGNTGELFF
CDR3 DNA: TGCGCCAGCAGCTTGGAAACGGGGGGTAACACCGGGGAGCTGTTTTTT

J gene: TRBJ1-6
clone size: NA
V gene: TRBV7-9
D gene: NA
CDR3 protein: CASSLGSEASPLHF
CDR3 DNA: TGTGCCAGCAGCCTAGGGTCAGAAGCTTCACCCCTCCACTTT

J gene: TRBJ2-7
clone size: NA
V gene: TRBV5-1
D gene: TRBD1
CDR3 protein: CASRLNDRAYEQHF
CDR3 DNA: TGCGCCAGCAGGTTAAACGACAGGGCCTACGAGCAGCACTTC

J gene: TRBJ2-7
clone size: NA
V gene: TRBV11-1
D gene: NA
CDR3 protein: CARSLAYNRTSNEQYF
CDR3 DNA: TGTGCCAGAAGCTTAGCCTACAACAGGACCTCCAACGAGCAGTACTTC

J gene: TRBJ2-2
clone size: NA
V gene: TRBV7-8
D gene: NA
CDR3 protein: CASILGAFGIGELFF
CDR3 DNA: TGTGCCAGCATCTTAGGGGCATTCGGGATCGGGGAGCTGTTTTTT

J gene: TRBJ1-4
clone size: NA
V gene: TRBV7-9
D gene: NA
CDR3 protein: CASSSDTNNEKLFF
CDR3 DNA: TGTGCCAGCAGCTCGGACACGAATAATGAAAAACTGTTTTTT

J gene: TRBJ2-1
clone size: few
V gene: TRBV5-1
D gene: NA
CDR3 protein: CASSLAALSSYNEQFF
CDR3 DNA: TGCGCCAGCAGCTTGGCCGCACTAAGCTCCTACAATGAGCAGTTCTTC

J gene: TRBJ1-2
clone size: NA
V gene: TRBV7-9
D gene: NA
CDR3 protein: CASSFGGSYGHTF
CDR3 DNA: TGTGCCAGCAGCTTCGGCGGGTCATATGGCCACACCTTC

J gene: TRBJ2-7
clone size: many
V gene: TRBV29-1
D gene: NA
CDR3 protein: CSAAQTEYEQYF
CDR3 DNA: TGCAGCGCCGCCCAGACAGAGTACGAGCAGTACTTC

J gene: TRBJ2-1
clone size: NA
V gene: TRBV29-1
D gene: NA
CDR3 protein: CSVVRQSSYNKQFF
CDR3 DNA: TGTAGCGTTGTACGGCAGAGCTCCTACAATAAGCAGTTCTTC

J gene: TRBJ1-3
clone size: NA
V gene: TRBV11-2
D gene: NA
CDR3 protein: CASSSLPGNIIYF
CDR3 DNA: TGTGCCAGCAGCTCTCTCCCGGGAAACATCATATATTTT

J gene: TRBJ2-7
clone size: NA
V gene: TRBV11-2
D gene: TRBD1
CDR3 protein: CASNSRTGYEQYF
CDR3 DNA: TGTGCCAGCAACTCAAGGACAGGCTACGAGCAGTACTTC

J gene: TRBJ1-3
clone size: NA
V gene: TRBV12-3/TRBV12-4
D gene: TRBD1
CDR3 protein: CASSLRDSNTIYF
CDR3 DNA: TGTGCCAGCAGCCTCAGGGACAGTAACACCATATATTTT